This T cell receptor beta chain was sequenced in a study of beta chain features in type 1 diabetes. Study-level results: Researchers report that Type 1 diabetes patients had moderately but significantly shorter TCRB CDR3s across all four CD4+ subsets.

Sequencing targeted expressed TCRB transcripts, as all isolated RNA had been reverse transcribed. Generated by immunoSEQ multiplex PCR, the TCRdb table keeps only in-frame clones and is missing some. The table shows more than 200,000 clones, with 16% occurring only once. The V and J ends lost 2 bases and 10 bases respectively, with 18 bases between them. CDR1 GTSNPN and CDR2 SVGIG come from the germline V gene (reference sequence). The CDR3 has 14 residues. This clone occurred a few times. The antigen remains undetermined. The source of this sequence is a man aged 30 to 39 with type 1 diabetes. Sequenced sample: naive CD4+ T cells from blood. The rearrangement joins TRBV30 to TRBJ2-1, with D unclear. The CDR3 coding sequence is TGTGCCTGGAGTCACTATATCCCCTATCGGGAGCAGTTCTTC. Translated, it gives CAWSHYIPYREQFF. Looking up the rest from reference TRBV30 and TRBJ2-1 gives the full variable domain: SQTIHQWPATLVQPVGSPLSLECTVEGTSNPNLYWYRQAAGRGLQLLFYSVGIGQISSEVPQNLSASRPQDRQFILSSKKLLLSDSGFYLCAWSHYIPYREQFFGPGTRLTVL.